Sequencing of this T cell receptor beta chain was carried out in a study of CD8 T cells in ankylosing spondylitis. Study findings and constraints: About 8 highly homologous variants made up a TCR beta motif, and this motif appeared characteristic of ankylosing spondylitis blood. Disease-associated clones were reportedly significantly overrepresented in matched ankylosing spondylitis synovial fluid.

CDR1 is SGHTA, CDR2 FQGNSA, per germline. J gave up 0 bases and V 2 bases, and 4 bases lay outside the gene matches. The CDR3 is 16 residues long. With molecular barcodes, quantitative 5'-RACE was used to make the TCR beta libraries. Via MiXCR, TCRdb re-called the 5' RACE reads, giving one row per CDR3 protein. The sample has approximately 400,000 distinct CDR3 sequences, about a sixth seen once. This clonotype was counted only a few times. Antigen unknown. This TCR derives from a male donor with ankylosing spondylitis. The specimen was blood, either unsorted or a sorted T cell fraction (not recorded which). V gene TRBV7-2 combines with J gene TRBJ1-2, with 9 bases identical to TRBD1. CDR3 sequence (DNA): TGTGCCAGCAGCTTATGGGGACAGGGCCCTAACTATGGCTACACCTTC. Amino acid sequence: CASSLWGQGPNYGYTF.